Following are 28 T cell receptor beta chains from one sample sequenced in a study of T cells in Graves' hyperthyroidism and ophthalmopathy. The CDR3 regions of TCR beta were amplified from RNA transcripts. The HTBI set primed first-round TCR CDR3 RT-PCR. One entry per CDR3 protein, called by TCRdb with MiXCR from the multiplex PCR reads. The table lists about 640,000 distinct CDR3 sequences, around 21% of them singletons. Sequencing was carried out using blood. Receptors originate from a man between 25 and 39 years old with Graves' ophthalmopathy.

This clonotype came up many times. This chain connects TRBV20-1 to TRBJ2-5; perhaps TRBD2 as D (5 bases). Trimming took off 2 bases at V and 4 bases at J, with 14 bases between the two ends. CDR3 length: 14 residues. Germline V gene lookup returns CDR1 DFQATT and CDR2 SNEGSKA (reference sequence). This CDR3 is CSARNLDWGETQYF. CDR3 nucleotide sequence: TGCAGTGCTAGAAACTTGGACTGGGGAGAGACCCAGTACTTC.

This clonotype was observed a few times. V and J are TRBV12-5 and TRBJ1-5; the match to TRBD1 covers 7 bases. The CDR3 is 17 amino acids. The germline gives CDR1 LGHNT, CDR2 FRNRAP. Germline trimming cut 1 base from V and 6 bases from J; bases unmatched to any gene: 12. CDR3 DNA: TGTGCTAGTGGTTTGGGACGACACAGGGGCGTGGGTCAGCCCCAGCATTTT. It is translated as CASGLGRHRGVGQPQHF.

As to this clonotype: A read error is possible here, since a much larger clone lies one base away. This sequence joins TRBV28 and TRBJ1-1; D is perhaps TRBD1 (5 bases). Deletions cut 6 bases from V and 0 bases from J, with 20 bases between. CDR1 and CDR2 (germline): MDHEN, SYDVKM. The CDR3 totals 17 residues. The CDR3 sequence: CASSLSGAGSMNTEAFF. The CDR3 DNA reads as TGTGCCAGCAGCCTATCTGGGGCAGGGAGCATGAACACTGAAGCTTTCTTT.

This clonotype was counted at least ten times. The chain is built from TRBV6-6 and TRBJ1-1, with D possibly matching TRBD1 (5 bases). CDR1 and CDR2 (germline): MNHNY, SVGAGI (reference sequence). The CDR3 is 13 residues long. V lost 3 bases, J lost 5 bases, and 10 bases lay in between. The CDR3 region is CASSYGGGTEAFF. In nucleotides, the CDR3 is TGTGCCAGCAGTTATGGGGGGGGAACTGAAGCTTTCTTT.

This clonotype occurred a few times. The chain is built from TRBV7-9 and TRBJ2-3; unclear D gene. The V gene lost 4 bases and the J gene lost 4 bases, with 12 bases spanning the gap. CDR3 length equals 14 residues. The germline V gene encodes CDR1 SEHNR and CDR2 FQNEAQ (reference sequence). The CDR3 region is CASSSPAGADTQYF. The DNA of the CDR3 is TGTGCCAGCAGCTCCCCTGCAGGCGCAGATACGCAGTATTTT.

This clonotype was picked up a small number of times. J is TRBJ2-7 and V is TRBV28; 8 nucleotides agree with TRBD1. This CDR3 is 15 amino acids long. V shed 6 bases, J shed 4 bases, and the junction held 11 bases outside the gene matches. Germline V gene data show CDR1 as MDHEN and CDR2 as SYDVKM. The CDR3 loop reads CASSRDRTGIYEQYF. In nucleotides, the CDR3 is TGTGCCAGCAGCCGAGATCGGACAGGGATTTACGAGCAGTACTTC.

The sample holds many counts of this clonotype. The chain recombines TRBV5-1 with TRBJ2-1; a possible D gene is TRBD1 (6 bases). The germline V gene encodes CDR1 SGHRS and CDR2 YFSETQ. The CDR3 is 14 amino acids. V gave up 0 bases and J gave up 7 bases, with 11 bases separating them. The CDR3 DNA reads TGCGCCAGCAGCTTGGATGGGGGCTCGAATGAGCAGTTCTTC. Its protein product is CASSLDGGSNEQFF.

The table lists this clonotype with many counts. The rearrangement links TRBV30 to TRBJ2-3; D is unclear. Germline V gives CDR1 GTSNPN, CDR2 SVGIG (reference sequence). The CDR3 is 13 amino acids. V was cut by 5 bases and J by 0 bases, with 9 bases left in between. Here the CDR3 DNA reads TGTGCCTGGCGACTTACTAGCACAGATACGCAGTATTTT. Its translation: CAWRLTSTDTQYF.

The gene calls are TRBV6-2 or TRBV6-3 and TRBJ2-7; TRBD1 matches at 8 bases. In germline, CDR1 is MNHEY, CDR2 SVGEGT. This CDR3 contains 13 residues. Germline trimming cut 10 bases from V and 3 bases from J; bases unmatched to any gene: 8. The CDR3 loop reads CATRDRRNYEQYF. The DNA of the CDR3 is TGTGCCACGAGGGACAGGAGAAACTACGAGCAGTACTTC.

This clonotype was detected many times. The rearrangement links TRBV6-1 to TRBJ2-2, with D perhaps TRBD1 (6 bases). The CDR3 contains 14 residues. The ends were cut back, 10 bases at V and 0 bases at J, with 12 bases in the middle. Germline CDR1 is MNHNS and CDR2 is SASEGT. CDR3 sequence (DNA): TGTGCCACTTCGGACAGTTCGAACACCGGGGAGCTGTTTTTT. This codes for CATSDSSNTGELFF.

This clonotype has only a few counts. The chain carries TRBV13 and TRBJ1-4; D gene ambiguous. Germline assignment: CDR1 PRHDT and CDR2 FYEKMQ (reference sequence). The V gene lost 5 bases and the J gene lost 8 bases, with 15 bases spanning the gap. CDR3 length: 14 amino acids. The CDR3 is CASSGPPWSEKLFF. The CDR3 bases are TGTGCCAGCAGCGGGCCCCCGTGGAGCGAAAAACTGTTTTTT.

The CDR3 DNA follows: TGCGCCAGCAGCGGACAGACGAACACTGAAGCTTTCTTT. Its translation: CASSGQTNTEAFF. The rearrangement joins TRBV5-1 to TRBJ1-1, with D perhaps matching TRBD1 (6 bases). The V and J ends lost 4 bases and 1 base respectively, with 8 bases between them. Germline V CDR1 and CDR2: SGHRS, YFSETQ. CDR3 size: 13 residues.

This clonotype has a handful of counts. The gene calls are TRBV18 and TRBJ1-5; D not resolved. V was cut by 3 bases and J by 4 bases, with 7 bases left in between. Germline V gene sequence: CDR1 KGHSH, CDR2 LQKENI. The CDR3 is 13 amino acids. The CDR3: CASSPLKNQPQHF. CDR3 in DNA: TGTGCCAGCTCACCTTTGAAAAATCAGCCCCAGCATTTT.

V and J are TRBV11-2 and TRBJ2-3; 15 bases fit TRBD2. The germline V gene encodes CDR1 SGHAT and CDR2 FQNNGV. The CDR3 is made up of 18 amino acids. The V segment lost 2 bases and the J segment 5 bases; nucleotides outside the gene matches: 8. Written as DNA, the CDR3 is TGTGCCAGCAGCTTATCCCGGACTAGCGGGAGGGTCATAGATACGCAGTATTTT. This gives the protein CASSLSRTSGRVIDTQYF.

This clonotype was detected many times. The DNA of the CDR3 is TGCGCCAGCAGCGGGGACAGTCGCACCGGGGAGCTGTTTTTT. Protein sequence: CASSGDSRTGELFF. V usage is TRBV5-1 and J usage is TRBJ2-2; 7 positions match TRBD1. Per germline, CDR1 SGHRS and CDR2 YFSETQ. The CDR3 is 14 amino acids. J lost 4 bases, V lost 4 bases, and 4 bases had no gene match.

In this sample, this clonotype turned up a few times. The J gene is TRBJ1-5, the V gene TRBV12-3 or TRBV12-4; no clear D. V was clipped by 1 base and J by 9 bases, with 10 bases between them. The CDR3 extends over 13 amino acids. The CDR3 DNA reads TGTGCCAGCAGTTTAGGACCTACCGGGCCCCAGCATTTT. This encodes CASSLGPTGPQHF.

The CDR3 spells CAISPQGDEQFF. The CDR3 nucleotides are TGTGCCATCAGCCCCCAGGGGGATGAGCAGTTCTTC. V gene TRBV10-3 combines with J gene TRBJ2-1; 7 bases agree with TRBD1. Looked up from germline, CDR1 is ENHRY and CDR2 is SYGVKD. The junction had 4 bases not matched to a gene; V was cut back by 6 bases and J by 8 bases. CDR3 length equals 12 residues.

The V call is TRBV18, the J call TRBJ2-1, with a weak D call TRBD1 (5 bases). The CDR3 length is 13 residues. The V end was cut by 0 bases, the J end by 12 bases, with 12 bases between. The germline CDR1 and CDR2 sequences are KGHSH and LQKENI. In DNA, the CDR3 is TGTGCCAGCTCACCACCGACAGTGGCTTGGCAGTTCTTC. It is translated as CASSPPTVAWQFF.

This clonotype has ten or more counts. The CDR3 is CSVGLTRKSSYNEQFF. The CDR3 nucleotides read TGCAGCGTGGGACTGACGAGGAAGAGCTCCTACAATGAGCAGTTCTTC. The rearrangement links TRBV29-1 to TRBJ2-1, with a possible D match to TRBD2 (6 bases). The germline CDR1 and CDR2 sequences are SQVTM and ANQGSEA. Trimming removed 6 bases at V and 0 bases at J, with 18 bases between. The CDR3 extends over 16 amino acids.

This clonotype was counted a few times. V usage is TRBV4-1 and J usage is TRBJ2-7, with 14 bases lining up with TRBD2. The V gene end was trimmed by 1 base and the J gene end by 7 bases; junction bases not matched to a gene: 6. CDR1 and CDR2 (germline): MGHRA, YSYEKL. The CDR3 covers 16 residues. The CDR3 DNA reads as TGCGCCAGCAGCCAAGGGACTAGCGGGGGGCTGAGGGAGCAGTACTTC. Its protein is CASSQGTSGGLREQYF.

The sample holds many counts of this clonotype. V usage is TRBV14 and J usage is TRBJ1-1; D is ambiguous. V shed 6 bases and J shed 4 bases, with 12 bases lying between them. The germline V gene has CDR1 SGHDN and CDR2 FVKESK. The CDR3 has 13 residues. CDR3 in DNA: TGTGCCAGCAGTCTCGGGAGTATCACTGAAGCTTTCTTT. This gives the protein CASSLGSITEAFF.

Ten or more counts support this clonotype. The rearrangement links TRBV7-2 to TRBJ1-1, with D possibly matching TRBD1 (6 bases). This CDR3 is built from 14 residues. Germline loops: CDR1 SGHTA, CDR2 FQGNSA. Trimming shortened V by 6 bases and J by 0 bases, and 11 bases separated the two germline ends. This CDR3 reads CASRRDIMNTEAFF. The CDR3 DNA follows: TGTGCCAGCAGACGGGACATAATGAACACTGAAGCTTTCTTT. The full variable domain, with the rest looked up from reference TRBV7-2 and TRBJ1-1, is GAGVSQSPSNKVTEKGKDVELRCDPISGHTALYWYRQSLGQGLEFLIYFQGNSAPDKSGLPSDRFSAERTGGSVSTLTIQRTQQEDSAVYLCASRRDIMNTEAFFGQGTRLTVV.

This clonotype has only one observation. This chain connects TRBV15 to TRBJ2-3; a possible D gene is TRBD2 (5 bases). V shed 3 bases and J shed 7 bases, with 14 bases lying between them. CDR3 size: 14 residues. Germline-derived CDR1 and CDR2 are LNHNV and YYDKDF (reference sequence). The CDR3 DNA sequence: TGTGCCACCAGCAGGCCGGGATCAAGCTATACGCAGTATTTT. It yields the protein CATSRPGSSYTQYF.

This clonotype was detected ten times or more. This sequence may be a read error, since a much larger clone differs from it by one base. The chain recombines TRBV5-1 with TRBJ1-1, with 7 nucleotides matching TRBD1. J gave up 3 bases and V 3 bases, and 2 bases lay outside the gene matches. Germline assignment: CDR1 SGHRS and CDR2 YFSETQ. This CDR3 is 13 amino acids long. This chain's CDR3 is CASSSDRYTEAFF. The CDR3, as DNA: TGCGCCAGCAGCTCGGACAGGTACACTGAAGCTTTCTTT.

The chain carries TRBV5-1 and TRBJ2-1, with D hard to call. The CDR3 runs to 15 residues. In germline, CDR1 is SGHRS, CDR2 YFSETQ. The germline V and J ends were trimmed by 0 bases and 0 bases, with 7 bases remaining between them. The DNA of the CDR3 is TGCGCCAGCAGCTTGGAATTATTCTCCTACAATGAGCAGTTCTTC. It translates to CASSLELFSYNEQFF.

The chain uses TRBV27 and TRBJ1-5; 9 nucleotides line up with TRBD1. Trimming took 0 bases from V and 0 from J; bases not matched to a gene: 6. Looked up from germline, CDR1 is MNHEY and CDR2 is SMNVEV (reference sequence). The length of the CDR3 is 18 residues. The CDR3, as DNA: TGTGCCAGCAGTTTATCGTGGGACAGGGTATATAGCAATCAGCCCCAGCATTTT. Its protein is CASSLSWDRVYSNQPQHF.

This clonotype was seen repeatedly, ten times or more. The J gene is TRBJ2-1, the V gene TRBV28; 8 bases line up with TRBD1. Germline V gives CDR1 MDHEN, CDR2 SYDVKM. This CDR3 is built from 15 residues. Trimming took 4 bases from V and 6 from J; bases not matched to a gene: 8. Here the CDR3 reads CASSSDREWSNEQFF. In DNA, the CDR3 is TGTGCCAGCAGTTCGGACAGGGAATGGTCCAATGAGCAGTTCTTC.

V usage is TRBV12-3 or TRBV12-4 and J usage is TRBJ1-1; possibly TRBD1 for D (6 bases). The ends were cut back, 5 bases at V and 4 bases at J, with 8 bases in the middle. CDR3 length equals 12 residues. CDR3 loop: CASSKGGTEAFF. For the CDR3, the DNA is TGTGCCAGCAGTAAGGGGGGCACTGAAGCTTTCTTT.